The rows below give T cell receptor beta chains drawn from one sample of a study of T cell responses to AZD1222 COVID-19 vaccine. Here immunoSEQ multiplex PCR was the method, and the copy in TCRdb shows in-frame clones only, minus some. The table lists around 130,000 clones, approximately 83% of them singletons. The source was peripheral blood, collected on day 0 of AZD1222 vaccination. The receptors were sampled from an adult in good health. CDR3s include the opening cysteine and the closing phenylalanine or tryptophan. The D gene is left open where the match is weak. Clone size, where shown, is once, few, many, or a class for clones that have expanded.

>TRBV27|TRBD1|NA|TRBJ1-5
CASSLYWGQGDQPQHF
TGTGCCAGCAGTTTATATTGGGGACAGGGTGACCAGCCCCAGCATTTT
>TRBV4-3|NA|NA|TRBJ1-1
CASSPSRSGITAFF
TGCGCCAGCAGCCCCTCCAGATCCGGAATAACCGCTTTCTTT
>TRBV7-2|NA|NA|TRBJ2-2
CASSLNSANTGELFF
TGTGCCAGCAGCTTAAACTCTGCGAACACCGGGGAGCTGTTTTTT
>TRBV30|NA|once|TRBJ1-5
CALRAGEVEGPQHF
TGTGCCCTGCGGGCAGGCGAAGTGGAGGGGCCCCAGCATTTT
>TRBV27|NA|once|TRBJ2-7
CATRTGGDSYEQYF
TGTGCCACCCGAACAGGGGGGGACTCCTACGAGCAGTACTTC
>TRBV7-7|TRBD1|NA|TRBJ1-6
CASSSNNTRQGRNSPLHF
TGTGCTAGCAGCTCGAATAACACAAGACAGGGACGGAATTCACCCCTCCACTTT
>TRBV6-5|NA|NA|TRBJ1-3
CASSYSGGGNTIYF
TGTGCCAGCAGTTACTCGGGTGGTGGAAACACCATATATTTT
>TRBV2|TRBD1|NA|TRBJ1-6
CATAQGAYRNSPLHF
TGTGCCACCGCACAGGGGGCATATCGTAATTCACCCCTCCACTTT
>TRBV30|NA|NA|TRBJ1-1
CAWSVLAEAFF
TGTGCCTGGAGTGTCTTGGCTGAAGCTTTCTTT
>TRBV24-1|TRBD1|NA|TRBJ1-2
CATSGDRGPRDYGYTF
TGTGCCACCAGTGGGGACAGGGGTCCAAGAGACTATGGCTACACCTTC
>TRBV7-6|NA|NA|TRBJ1-5
CASSPQLPRVPRNQPQHF
TGTGCCAGCAGCCCACAACTACCCAGGGTTCCCCGCAATCAGCCCCAGCATTTT
>TRBV11-3|TRBD2|NA|TRBJ2-7
CASSSLLGLGEQYF
TGTGCCAGCAGCTCTTTATTGGGACTAGGCGAGCAGTACTTC
>TRBV15|TRBD1|NA|TRBJ1-1
CATSRDSWRQGATEAFF
TGTGCCACCAGCAGAGATTCATGGAGGCAGGGGGCCACTGAAGCTTTCTTT
>TRBV11-3|NA|NA|TRBJ2-3
CASSYQWEGGPDTQYF
TGTGCCAGCAGCTATCAGTGGGAGGGGGGGCCAGATACGCAGTATTTT
>TRBV27|NA|NA|TRBJ1-1
CASSLRGPGNTEAFF
TGTGCCAGCAGTTTACGGGGGCCGGGGAACACTGAAGCTTTCTTT